These 2 T cell receptor beta chains share one sample of origin, sequenced in a study of OX40 agonist ivuxolimab in advanced cancers. The assay was immunoSEQ multiplex PCR, and TCRdb's table has in-frame clones only and misses some. The sample lists around 69,000 clones, more than 75% seen once, with under 3% in the top ten. The sample in question was CD4+ or CD8+ T cells sorted from blood, obtained in a trial of the OX40 agonist ivuxolimab. The receptors here all came from an adult with an advanced solid tumor such as melanoma, head and neck, liver or kidney cancer.

This chain joins TRBV5-1 and TRBJ2-5; D gene unclear. Between the trimmed V and J ends, which lost 0 bases and 2 bases, there was a span of 8 bases. CDR3 length equals 14 residues. CDR1 is SGHRS, CDR2 YFSETQ, per germline. The DNA for the CDR3 is TGCGCCAGCAGCTTGGGCGTCAGGCAAGAGACCCAGTACTTC. Translating it yields CASSLGVRQETQYF.

The chain employs TRBV30 and TRBJ2-3; 12 bases match TRBD1. Germline assignment: CDR1 GTSNPN and CDR2 SVGIG (reference sequence). The J segment lost 6 bases and the V segment lost 3 bases, leaving 7 bases of the junction unmatched. The CDR3 length is 15 residues. The CDR3 sequence: CAWREGQGAGDTQYF. The CDR3 DNA reads as TGTGCCTGGAGAGAGGGACAGGGGGCGGGGGATACGCAGTATTTT. Based on the CDR3 plus reference TRBV30 and TRBJ2-3, the full variable domain is SQTIHQWPATLVQPVGSPLSLECTVEGTSNPNLYWYRQAAGRGLQLLFYSVGIGQISSEVPQNLSASRPQDRQFILSSKKLLLSDSGFYLCAWREGQGAGDTQYFGPGTRLTVL.